This T cell receptor beta chain was sequenced in a study of blood T cells in healthy people across ages. Study-wide results and limits: The long-lived group displayed more naive CD4+ cells, plus higher diversity, than the aged donors did.

Worth noting for this clonotype: Its target is not known.

V dropped 0 bases and J dropped 5 bases, with 10 bases sitting between them. The germline V gene encodes CDR1 LGHNA and CDR2 YSLEER. The CDR3 is made up of 14 amino acids. Each sample provided at least 5 micrograms of extracted total RNA. The use of a sample-barcoded 5' primer and a J-beta primer mix characterized a second PCR of roughly 6 to 11 cycles. TCRdb redid the calling of the 5' RACE reads with MiXCR, one entry per CDR3 protein. The sample lists fewer than 2 million distinct CDR3 sequences; 39% were seen once. The sequenced sample was blood. This clonotype was obtained from a human donor in good health. The genes are TRBV4-3 and TRBJ1-1; D gene ambiguous. CDR3 residues: CASSQEIAPTEAFF. In DNA form, the CDR3 reads TGCGCCAGCAGCCAAGAAATTGCACCAACTGAAGCTTTCTTT.